A single sample gave rise to the 6 T cell receptor beta chains below, sequenced in a study of shared clonotypes between healthy human individuals. The assay was immunoSEQ multiplex PCR, and TCRdb's table has in-frame clones only and misses some. The repertoire holds 2.5 million or so clones, with around 94% as singletons. Material: naive CD4+ T cells sorted from blood. The subset was: CD45RA+ positively selected. Receptors were obtained from a man aged 18 to 29 in good health.

This chain connects TRBV5-1 to TRBJ2-7, with D perhaps TRBD1 or TRBD2 (5 bases each). The CDR3 has 16 residues. Per germline, CDR1 SGHRS and CDR2 YFSETQ. Trimming took 0 bases from V and 6 from J, leaving 19 bases between them. CDR3 nucleotides: TGCGCCAGCAGCTTGGATGGTGGGGGAGCAGCTCGCGAGCAGTACTTC. Translating it yields CASSLDGGGAAREQYF.

Comment on this clone: Its ends do not fully match the called genes, so a read error is possible. Other DNA sequences in the sample encode the same CDR3. The chain carries TRBV7-7 and TRBJ1-1; D might be TRBD1 (5 bases). This CDR3 region has 15 residues. The germline V gene has CDR1 SSHAT and CDR2 FNYEAQ (reference sequence). CDR3 sequence reads: CASSPYLGGGTEAFF. The CDR3 DNA reads TGTGCTAGCAGCCCATACCTGGGTGGGGGGACTGAAGCTTTCTTC.

This chain connects TRBV10-1 to TRBJ2-3, with D possibly TRBD2 on 5 matching bases. The germline V and J ends were trimmed by 4 bases and 2 bases, with 16 bases remaining between them. The CDR3 runs to 16 residues. The germline CDR1 and CDR2 sequences are WNHNN and SYGVQD (reference sequence). The CDR3 DNA is TGCGCCAGCAGTGGAGAGGGAAACGGGAACACAGATACGCAGTATTTT. The encoded protein is CASSGEGNGNTDTQYF.

V is TRBV28 and J is TRBJ2-7, with 7 bases that match TRBD1. Germline CDR1 reads MDHEN; CDR2 reads SYDVKM. The CDR3 runs to 16 residues. The junction had 8 bases not matched to a gene; V was cut back by 3 bases and J by 0 bases. This CDR3 reads CASSFPGTANSYEQYF. CDR3 in DNA: TGTGCCAGCAGTTTCCCCGGGACAGCCAACTCCTACGAGCAGTACTTC.

This chain links TRBV6-1 with TRBJ2-3, with 11 bases matching TRBD1. The length of the CDR3 is 15 residues. The V gene's germline CDR1 is MNHNS and CDR2 SASEGT. The V segment lost 2 bases and the J segment 6 bases; nucleotides outside the gene matches: 4. For the CDR3, the DNA is TGTGCCAGCAGTGAAATGGGACAGGGGGTGGATACGCAGTATTTT. Translating it yields CASSEMGQGVDTQYF.

The genes are TRBV27 and TRBJ2-7; D possibly corresponds to TRBD2 (5 bases). CDR1 MNHEY and CDR2 SMNVEV come from the germline V gene (reference sequence). Trimming cost V 6 bases and J 6 bases, with 15 bases left between them. This CDR3 region has 13 residues. In DNA form, the CDR3 reads TGTGCCAGCAGAGGCCATAATGCGGGCGAGCAGTACTTC. It translates to CASRGHNAGEQYF.